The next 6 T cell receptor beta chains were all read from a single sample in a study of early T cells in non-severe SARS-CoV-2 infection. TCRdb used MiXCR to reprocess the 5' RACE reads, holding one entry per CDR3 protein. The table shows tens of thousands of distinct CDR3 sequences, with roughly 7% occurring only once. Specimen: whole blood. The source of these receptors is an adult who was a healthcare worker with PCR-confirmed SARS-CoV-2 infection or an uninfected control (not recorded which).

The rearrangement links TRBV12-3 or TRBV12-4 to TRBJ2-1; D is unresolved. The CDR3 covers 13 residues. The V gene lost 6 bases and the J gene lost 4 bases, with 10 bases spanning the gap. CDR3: CASRDNLYNEQFF. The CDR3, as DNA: TGTGCCAGCAGGGATAACCTATACAATGAGCAGTTCTTC.

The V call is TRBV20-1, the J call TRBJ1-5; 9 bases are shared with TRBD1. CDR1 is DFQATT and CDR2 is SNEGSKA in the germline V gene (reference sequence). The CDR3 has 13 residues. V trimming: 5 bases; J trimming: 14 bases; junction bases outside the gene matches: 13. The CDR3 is CSASEQGAPKEHF. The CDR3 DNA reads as TGCAGTGCTTCGGAACAGGGGGCCCCTAAAGAGCATTTT.

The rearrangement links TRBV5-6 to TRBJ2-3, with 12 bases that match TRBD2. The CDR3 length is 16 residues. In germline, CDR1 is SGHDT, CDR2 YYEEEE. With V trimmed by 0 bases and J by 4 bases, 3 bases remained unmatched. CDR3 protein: CASSLAASGGADTQYF. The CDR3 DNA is TGTGCCAGCAGCTTGGCGGCTAGCGGGGGGGCAGATACGCAGTATTTT.

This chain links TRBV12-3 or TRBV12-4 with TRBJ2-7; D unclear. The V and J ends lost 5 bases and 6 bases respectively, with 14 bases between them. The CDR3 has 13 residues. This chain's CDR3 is CASSILSSPEQYF. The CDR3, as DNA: TGTGCCAGCAGTATACTGTCGTCTCCCGAGCAGTACTTC.

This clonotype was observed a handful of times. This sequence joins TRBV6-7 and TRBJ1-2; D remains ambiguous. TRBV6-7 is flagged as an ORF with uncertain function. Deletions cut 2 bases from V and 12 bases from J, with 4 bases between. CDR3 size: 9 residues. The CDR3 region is CASSYGNTF. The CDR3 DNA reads TGTGCCAGCAGTTACGGGAACACCTTC.

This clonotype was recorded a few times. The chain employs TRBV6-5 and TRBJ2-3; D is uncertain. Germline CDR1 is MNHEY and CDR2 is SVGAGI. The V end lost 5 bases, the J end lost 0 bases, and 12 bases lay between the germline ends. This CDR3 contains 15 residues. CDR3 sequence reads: CASSPDTPSTDTQYF. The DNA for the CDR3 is TGTGCCAGCAGTCCTGACACCCCCAGCACAGATACGCAGTATTTT.